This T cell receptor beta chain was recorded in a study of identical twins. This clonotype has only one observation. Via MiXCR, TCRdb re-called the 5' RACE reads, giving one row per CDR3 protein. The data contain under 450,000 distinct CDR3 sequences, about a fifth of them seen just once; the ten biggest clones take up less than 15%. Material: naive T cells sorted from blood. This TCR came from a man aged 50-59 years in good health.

CDR3 sequence: CASSQEFGTVAFF. CDR3 sequence (DNA): TGTGCCAGCAGCCAAGAGTTTGGGACCGTAGCTTTCTTT. J is TRBJ1-1 and V is TRBV14, with D tentatively TRBD1 (5 bases). Germline loops: CDR1 SGHDN, CDR2 FVKESK. The CDR3 loop spans 13 amino acids. V was pared by 0 bases and J by 10 bases, with 12 bases between.